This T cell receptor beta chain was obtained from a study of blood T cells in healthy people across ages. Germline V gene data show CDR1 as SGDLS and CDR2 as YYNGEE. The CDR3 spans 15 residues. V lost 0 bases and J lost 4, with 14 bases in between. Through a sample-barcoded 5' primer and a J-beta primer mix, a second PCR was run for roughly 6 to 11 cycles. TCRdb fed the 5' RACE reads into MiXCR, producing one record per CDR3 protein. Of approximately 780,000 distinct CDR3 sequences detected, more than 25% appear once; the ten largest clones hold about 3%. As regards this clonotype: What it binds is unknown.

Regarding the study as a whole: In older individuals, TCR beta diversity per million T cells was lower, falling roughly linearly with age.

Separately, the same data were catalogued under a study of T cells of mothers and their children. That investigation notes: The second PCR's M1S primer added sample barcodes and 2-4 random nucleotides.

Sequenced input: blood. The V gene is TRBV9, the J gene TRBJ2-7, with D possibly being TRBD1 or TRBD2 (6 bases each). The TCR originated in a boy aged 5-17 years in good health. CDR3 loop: CASSVGGGLKYEQYF. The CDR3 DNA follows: TGTGCCAGCAGCGTAGGAGGGGGACTGAAATACGAGCAGTACTTC.